This T cell receptor beta chain was captured by sequencing in a study of shared clonotypes between healthy human individuals (TCRdb year 2020). Looking at the study overall: A couple of women and a few men aged 18 to 49 years were included in the cohort. For each donor, CD4 naive and CD4 memory were each run on three plates, CD8 naive on two plates, and CD8 memory on one plate. To estimate repertoire size and how much clonotypes are shared between individuals, the study performed deep sequencing of blood TCR repertoires from a few healthy adults. To increase sequencing depth and limit assay-specific biases, TCR repertoire library preparation and sequencing were carried out by different laboratories using diverse techniques. Per donor, leukapheresis produced somewhere between about 0.94 and 8.9 billion PBMCs. Study-wide conclusions, independent of this receptor: Higher generation probabilities were observed for clonotypes shared by all four sorted-subset donors than for non-shared clonotypes. When several donors were compared, the shared fraction of clonotypes was around 5% for naive CD4, approximately 3.3% for naive CD8, roughly 2.3% for memory CD4, and 0.4% for memory CD8. Based on pairwise subsampling, the degree of clonotype sharing among donors was expected to be affected by sequencing depth. The genetic and exposure-history diversity represented was limited by the small number of donors. Only blood was sampled, and tissue TCR repertoires likely differ from those in blood. Even with the large sequencing depth, rarefaction of the sorted-subset datasets indicated that sequencing was incomplete. Estimated clonotype richness was generally larger for naive than for memory subsets.

The donors were healthy, HIV-negative adults who had no recently reported acute infections or vaccinations. Only Caucasian adults living in Nashville, Tennessee, USA were represented among the donors. CD4+ T cells were enriched by magnetic negative selection; naive cells were then positively selected on CD45RA, and the negative fraction formed the memory subset. After blood collection by leukapheresis, PBMCs were isolated using Ficoll-Histopaque density gradient centrifugation and then cryopreserved in the vapor phase of liquid nitrogen. Purity and quantity of every magnetically sorted T cell population were checked by analytical flow cytometry. Genomic DNA was isolated from every sorted fraction and measured by UV absorbance on a Nanodrop 2000c. The CDR3, from cysteine to phenylalanine, totals 15 residues. The only DNA kept is the CDR3, 45 bases in frame from the first base. V is trimmed back by 2 bases and J by 7 bases, and the junction contains 6 bases that no gene match accounts for. Based on the germline V gene, the CDR1 and CDR2 sequences are SGHAT and FQNNGV.

Using the deep immunoSEQ assay, TCR CDR3 regions were amplified from genomic DNA by multiplex PCR. Extracted genomic DNA from each cell subset was distributed evenly across all wells of several immunoSEQ 96-well plates, and each plate was treated as a replicate. Each replicate PCR for sorted subsets received about 200 ng genomic DNA, equal to tens of thousands of T cell genomes. Purified libraries were quantified with a Qubit 3.0 fluorometer, sized on a Bioanalyzer 2100, and re-quantified with the KAPA Library Quantification kit. Each immunoSEQ 96-well plate was sequenced on its own single-read 150-cycle Illumina NextSeq 550 flow cell. As for the original processing: Because only junctional sequences without quality scores were contained in the immunoSEQ output, filtering matching that applied to full-length reads could not be performed. Sequences were annotated with PyIR, a Python wrapper for IgBLAST v1.9, and V/J genes and CDR3 were assigned using IMGT germline references. Reads were filtered out if the reads had weak V/J assignments (E-value above 1e-6), no CDR3, stop codons, out-of-frame junctions, or ambiguous translated residues. V3J clonotypes were defined by identical inferred V gene, J gene, and CDR3 amino acid sequence. Percentage overlap between repertoires was calculated by dividing the number of shared unique clonotypes by the size of the smaller repertoire. RTK rarefaction, the Chao1 estimator, and Recon v2.1 estimates of unobserved clonotypes were used to assess repertoire richness. Generation probabilities were computed with OLGA for all TCRbeta clonotypes obtained by the gDNA method from a few donors. TCRdb limited this immuneACCESS table to in-frame rearrangements with V and J called. A share of clones is missing; checked studies link under half to unresolved V genes, and the rest is unexplained. That table gives V, J and clone size, and the DNA gave D and trimming. This sample comprises 1.6 million or so clones, approximately 98.5% of them detected only once. Together, the top ten hold about 0.35% of the sample.

Regarding this clone: There is no known antigen for this receptor. No base qualities exist here, and no much larger clone lies one base off it.

This receptor was obtained from a man younger than 40 in good health. This sequence uses TRBV11-2 and TRBJ2-1; the central 9 bases match TRBD2. The material sequenced was naive CD4+ T cells sorted from blood. The cell subset or site label corresponds to: CD45RA+ positively selected. The DNA sequence is TGTGCCAGCAGCTTAAGGAATAGCGGGAGTAATGAGCAGTTCTTC. The resulting protein is CASSLRNSGSNEQFF.